Sequencing of this TCR beta chain was carried out in a study of blood T cell repertoires in COVID-19. Study-level background: Acute and convalescent COVID-19 samples came from the United States, Italy and Spain.

The repertoire was sequenced with immunoSEQ multiplex PCR; TCRdb's copy has only in-frame clones and lacks some. The table lists 250,000 to 300,000 clones, about four fifths of them singletons. Sequenced material: peripheral blood. This clonotype originated in a woman between 18 and 30 years old with acute or convalescent COVID-19.

CDR3 loop: CASSRDRGFSPLHF. The CDR3 DNA is TGTGCCAGCAGCCGGGACAGGGGATTCTCACCCCTCCACTTT. This chain links TRBV3-1 (or the pseudogene TRBV3-2) with TRBJ1-6, with 10 bases that match TRBD1. The CDR3 spans 14 residues. J gave up 10 bases and V 4 bases, and 4 bases lay outside the gene matches. Looked up from germline, CDR1 is LGHDT and CDR2 is YNNKEL (reference sequence).